This TCR beta chain was recovered during a study of prognosis after radiotherapy for stage I lung cancer. Study at large: The patient group included nobody who received concurrent therapy with stereotactic body radiotherapy.

The CDR3 is made up of 16 amino acids. V was clipped by 3 bases and J by 2 bases; unmatched bases: 8. Germline V CDR1 and CDR2: KGHDR, SFDVKD. Amplification of the TCR beta CDR3 (from genomic DNA) was done by two-round multiplex PCR. Amplification in first-round PCR relied on primers specific to each TRBV and TRBJ gene. MiXCR, applied by TCRdb to the multiplex PCR reads, yields one record per CDR3 protein. Of about 16,000 distinct CDR3 sequences listed, under 55% are singletons. This clonotype was recorded many times. V gene TRBV24-1 combines with J gene TRBJ2-5; TRBD2 aligns across 7 bases. This receptor was taken from a donor aged 50 or older with non-small cell lung cancer. The specimen comprised PBMCs, sampled before or after stereotactic body radiation therapy (not recorded which). The CDR3 DNA is TGTGCCACCAGTGATCCGGGACTACCGGGGCAAGAGACCCAGTACTTC. Its protein product is CATSDPGLPGQETQYF.